These 12 T cell receptor beta chains were all obtained from the same sample, sequenced in a study of T cells in Graves' hyperthyroidism and ophthalmopathy. Amplification of TCR beta CDR3 regions used RNA as the template. Researchers ran a first-round RT-PCR on the TCR CDR3 using the HTBI primer set. TCRdb redid the calling of the multiplex PCR reads with MiXCR, one entry per CDR3 protein. The sample has 350,000 or so distinct CDR3 sequences, around 20% seen once. The sequencing input was blood. The receptor set was obtained from a woman aged 50 to 60 with Graves' hyperthyroidism.

The table lists this clonotype with a few counts. V gene TRBV6-1 combines with J gene TRBJ1-2; TRBD1 aligns across 9 bases. Trimming at V came to 7 bases and at J to 2 bases, leaving 5 bases not matched to a gene. CDR1 is MNHNS and CDR2 is SASEGT in the germline V gene. The CDR3 is made up of 14 amino acids. CDR3 bases: TGTGCCAGCATTCTTACAGGGGGCAACTATGGCTACACCTTC. Protein product: CASILTGGNYGYTF.

This clonotype was picked up many times. The V and J genes are TRBV28 and TRBJ1-2, with 9 nucleotides matching TRBD1. Germline V gene data show CDR1 as MDHEN and CDR2 as SYDVKM. CDR3 length: 14 amino acids. The V segment lost 5 bases and the J segment 2 bases; nucleotides outside the gene matches: 3. The CDR3: CASSTGGANYGYTF. The CDR3 nucleotides are TGTGCCAGCAGTACAGGGGGCGCAAACTATGGCTACACCTTC.

The rearrangement uses TRBV7-8 and TRBJ2-6; D possibly corresponds to TRBD1 (6 bases). The V end was cut by 1 base, the J end by 1 base, with 11 bases between. CDR1 is SGHVS and CDR2 is FQNEAQ in the germline V gene. This CDR3 has 17 amino acids. This CDR3 is CASSLDGDTSGANVLTF. The CDR3, as DNA: TGTGCCAGCAGCTTAGATGGGGACACATCTGGGGCCAACGTCCTGACTTTC.

This clonotype came up many times. V is TRBV3-1 and J is TRBJ2-6, with D perhaps TRBD1 (5 bases). The V end was cut by 0 bases, the J end by 2 bases, with 11 bases between. From germline, CDR1 is LGHDT and CDR2 YNNKEL (reference sequence). The CDR3 totals 17 residues. CDR3: CASSQDPRGAGANVLTF. CDR3 in DNA: TGTGCCAGCAGCCAAGATCCTAGGGGCGCTGGGGCCAACGTCCTGACTTTC. The variable domain in full, completed from reference TRBV3-1 and TRBJ2-6, reads DTAVSQTPKYLVTQMGNDKSIKCEQNLGHDTMYWYKQDSKKFLKIMFSYNNKELIINETVPNRFSPKSPDKAHLNLHINSLELGDSAVYFCASSQDPRGAGANVLTFGAGSRLTVL.

About this clonotype: Since a much larger clone is just one base distant, this may be a read error. V and J are TRBV2 and TRBJ2-7, with D perhaps TRBD2 (5 bases). Germline CDR1 SNHLY, CDR2 FYNNEI. This CDR3 spans 15 amino acids. CDR3 DNA: TGTGCCAGCAGTGAACAGACTGGGAGCTCCTACGAGCAGTGCTTC. The encoded protein is CASSEQTGSSYEQCF.

The gene calls are TRBV2 and TRBJ2-7; no definite D call. V was clipped by 7 bases and J by 2 bases, with 12 bases between them. The CDR3 extends over 13 amino acids. Germline values: CDR1 SNHLY, CDR2 FYNNEI. The CDR3 region has the DNA TGTGCCAGCACCGAACGCTGGACCTACGAGCAGTACTTC. Encoded protein: CASTERWTYEQYF.

This chain joins TRBV7-2 and TRBJ1-1; D uncertain. Deletions cut 2 bases from V and 2 bases from J, with 9 bases between. This CDR3 region has 14 residues. Looked up from germline, CDR1 is SGHTA and CDR2 is FQGNSA. DNA of the CDR3: TGTGCCAGCAGCTTAAGGGCAGCCAACACTGAAGCTTTCTTT. This sequence encodes CASSLRAANTEAFF.

This clonotype appeared many times. The CDR3 here is CASNPGKGETQYF. In DNA form, the CDR3 reads TGTGCCAGCAACCCAGGGAAAGGAGAGACCCAGTACTTC. The chain employs TRBV11-2 and TRBJ2-5; the D gene is possibly TRBD1 (5 bases). Germline CDR1 SGHAT, CDR2 FQNNGV. CDR3 size: 13 residues. The V end lost 7 bases, the J end lost 4 bases, and 13 bases lay between the germline ends.

In this sample, this clonotype turned up many times. This chain connects TRBV7-2 to TRBJ2-5; a possible D gene is TRBD2 (6 bases). The germline V and J ends were trimmed by 1 base and 5 bases, with 8 bases remaining between them. Per germline, CDR1 SGHTA and CDR2 FQGNSA. The CDR3 extends over 13 amino acids. The CDR3 DNA reads as TGTGCCAGCAGCTTAGGGAGCGGGGAGACCCAGTACTTC. Encoded protein: CASSLGSGETQYF.

V usage is TRBV5-1 and J usage is TRBJ1-2; D not resolved. Deletions cut 1 base from V and 2 bases from J, with 9 bases between. Germline assignment: CDR1 SGHRS and CDR2 YFSETQ. This CDR3 spans 14 amino acids. For the CDR3, the DNA is TGCGCCAGCAGCTTGAGGCCAGAAAACTATGGCTACACCTTC. Its translation is CASSLRPENYGYTF.

The CDR3 protein is CASSLNAGQETQYF. The CDR3 nucleotides read TGCGCCAGCAGCTTGAATGCAGGGCAGGAGACCCAGTACTTC. The J gene is TRBJ2-5, the V gene TRBV5-1; a possible D gene is TRBD1 (5 bases). Germline V gene sequence: CDR1 SGHRS, CDR2 YFSETQ. The V end lost 1 base, the J end lost 5 bases, and 12 bases lay between the germline ends. This CDR3 is 14 amino acids long.

This clonotype was seen repeatedly, ten times or more. The V and J genes are TRBV6-1 and TRBJ1-2; D is uncertain. With 0 bases removed from V and 8 bases from J, the gap between germline ends came to 10 bases. This CDR3 is built from 13 residues. Germline CDR1 is MNHNS and CDR2 is SASEGT. The CDR3 reads CASSEAVPGGYTF. CDR3 nucleotide sequence: TGTGCCAGCAGTGAAGCGGTTCCGGGCGGCTACACCTTC.